This T cell receptor (beta chain) was retrieved from a study of blood T cell repertoires in COVID-19. Study in general: In each case, the material was cDNA or gDNA derived from T cells, B-cell-depleted T cells, or PBMCs.

The authors' processing: Counts of nucleated cells, estimated from reference gene primer amplification, were obtained. Profiling relied on immunoSEQ multiplex PCR, and the TCRdb table lists in-frame clones only, not all of them. From that table come the V and J calls and clone size; the DNA was used to work out D and trimming. The sample records some 83,000 clones, over 80% being singletons. From germline, CDR1 is MNHNY and CDR2 SVGAGI (reference sequence). CDR3 length equals 15 residues. Trimming stripped 3 bases from V and 10 bases from J, with 16 bases between. The sequence derives from a man aged 60 to 75 with active or convalescent COVID-19. Sequencing used peripheral blood. V gene TRBV6-6 combines with J gene TRBJ1-6; the D gene is possibly TRBD1 (6 bases). CDR3 sequence: CASSYEGGRGSPLHF. The CDR3, as DNA: TGTGCCAGCAGTTATGAAGGGGGAAGGGGATCACCCCTCCACTTT.